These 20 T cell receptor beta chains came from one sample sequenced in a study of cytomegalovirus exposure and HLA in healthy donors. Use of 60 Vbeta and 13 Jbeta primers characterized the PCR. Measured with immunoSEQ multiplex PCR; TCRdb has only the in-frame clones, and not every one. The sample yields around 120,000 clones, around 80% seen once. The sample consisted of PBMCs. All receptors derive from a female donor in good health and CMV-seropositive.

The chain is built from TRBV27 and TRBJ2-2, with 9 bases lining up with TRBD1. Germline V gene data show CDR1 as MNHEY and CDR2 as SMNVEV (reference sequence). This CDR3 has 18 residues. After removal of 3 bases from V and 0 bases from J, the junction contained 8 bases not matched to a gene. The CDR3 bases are TGTGCCAGCAGTTTCCCCGGGACAGGGATACCGAACACCGGGGAGCTGTTTTTT. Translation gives CASSFPGTGIPNTGELFF.

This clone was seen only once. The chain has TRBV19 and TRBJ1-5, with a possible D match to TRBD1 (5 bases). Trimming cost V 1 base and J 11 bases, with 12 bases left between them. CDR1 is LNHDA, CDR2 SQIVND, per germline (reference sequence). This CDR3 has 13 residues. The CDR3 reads CASSIAGGRTQHF. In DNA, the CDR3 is TGTGCCAGTAGTATAGCCGGGGGTCGGACCCAGCATTTT.

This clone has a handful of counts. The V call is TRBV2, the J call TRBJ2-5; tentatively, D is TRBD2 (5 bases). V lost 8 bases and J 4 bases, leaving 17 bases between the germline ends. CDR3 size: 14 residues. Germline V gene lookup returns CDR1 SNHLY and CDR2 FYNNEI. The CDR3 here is CASSNGVLAETQYF. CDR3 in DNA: TGTGCCAGCTCCAACGGGGTTCTAGCAGAGACCCAGTACTTC.

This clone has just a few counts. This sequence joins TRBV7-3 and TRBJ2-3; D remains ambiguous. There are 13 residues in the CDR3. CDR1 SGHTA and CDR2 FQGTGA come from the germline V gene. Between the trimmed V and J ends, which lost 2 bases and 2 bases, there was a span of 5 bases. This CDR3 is CASSLDTTDTQYF. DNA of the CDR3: TGTGCCAGCAGCTTAGACACCACAGATACGCAGTATTTT.

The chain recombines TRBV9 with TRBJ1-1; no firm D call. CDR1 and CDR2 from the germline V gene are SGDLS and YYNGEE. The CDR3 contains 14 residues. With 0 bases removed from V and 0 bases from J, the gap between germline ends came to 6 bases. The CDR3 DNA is TGTGCCAGCAGCGTAGGTAACATGAACACTGAAGCTTTCTTT. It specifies CASSVGNMNTEAFF.

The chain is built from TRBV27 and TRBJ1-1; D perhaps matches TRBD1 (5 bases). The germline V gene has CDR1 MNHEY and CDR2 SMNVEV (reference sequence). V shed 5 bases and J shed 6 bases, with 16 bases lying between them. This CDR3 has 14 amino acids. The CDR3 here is CASSPRQLGAEAFF. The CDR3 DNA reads TGTGCCAGCAGTCCAAGACAGCTAGGGGCTGAAGCTTTCTTT.

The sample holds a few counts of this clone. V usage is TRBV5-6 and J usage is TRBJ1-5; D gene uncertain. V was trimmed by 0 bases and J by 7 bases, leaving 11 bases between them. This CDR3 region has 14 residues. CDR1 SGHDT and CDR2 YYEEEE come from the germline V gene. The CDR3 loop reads CASSLGGPGQPQHF. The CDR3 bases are TGTGCCAGCAGCTTGGGAGGGCCGGGGCAGCCCCAGCATTTT.

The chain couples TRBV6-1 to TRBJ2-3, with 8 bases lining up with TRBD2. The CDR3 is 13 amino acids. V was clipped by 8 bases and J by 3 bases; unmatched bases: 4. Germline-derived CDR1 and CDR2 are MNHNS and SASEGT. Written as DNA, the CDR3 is TGTGCCAGCGGGGGACTAGGAACAGATACGCAGTATTTT. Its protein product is CASGGLGTDTQYF.

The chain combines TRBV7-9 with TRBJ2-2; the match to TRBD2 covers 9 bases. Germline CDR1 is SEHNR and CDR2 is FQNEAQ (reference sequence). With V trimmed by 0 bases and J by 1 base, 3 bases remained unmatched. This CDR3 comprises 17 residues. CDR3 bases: TGTGCCAGCAGCTTAGCCCAGACTAGCGGGAACACCGGGGAGCTGTTTTTT. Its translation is CASSLAQTSGNTGELFF. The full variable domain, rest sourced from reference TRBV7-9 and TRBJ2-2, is DTGVSQNPRHKITKRGQNVTFRCDPISEHNRLYWYRQTLGQGPEFLTYFQNEAQLEKSRLLSDRFSAERPKGSFSTLEIQRTEQGDSAMYLCASSLAQTSGNTGELFFGEGSRLTVL.

This CDR3 is CAWSGQGNDQPQHF. CDR3 in DNA: TGTGCCTGGAGTGGACAGGGAAACGATCAGCCCCAGCATTTT. The chain links TRBV30 to TRBJ1-5; 7 bases agree with TRBD1. Germline trimming cut 1 base from V and 5 bases from J; bases unmatched to any gene: 5. The CDR3 contains 14 residues. Per germline, CDR1 GTSNPN and CDR2 SVGIG (reference sequence).

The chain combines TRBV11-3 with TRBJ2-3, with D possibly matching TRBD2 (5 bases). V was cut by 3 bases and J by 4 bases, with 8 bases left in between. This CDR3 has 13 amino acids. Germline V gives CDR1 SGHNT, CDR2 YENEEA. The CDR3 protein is CASSFTGADTQYF. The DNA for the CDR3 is TGTGCCAGCAGCTTCACCGGGGCAGATACGCAGTATTTT.

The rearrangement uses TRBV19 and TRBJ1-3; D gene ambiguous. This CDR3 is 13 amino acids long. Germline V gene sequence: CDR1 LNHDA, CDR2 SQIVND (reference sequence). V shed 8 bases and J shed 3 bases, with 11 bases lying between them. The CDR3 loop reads CASGTELGNTIYF. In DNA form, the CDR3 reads TGTGCCAGTGGAACAGAGCTTGGAAACACCATATATTTT.

Written as DNA, the CDR3 is TGCAGCGTTGAGTCGCCTAGCGGTCTCACAGATACGCAGTATTTT. This codes for CSVESPSGLTDTQYF. The rearrangement uses TRBV29-1 and TRBJ2-3; 7 positions match TRBD2. This CDR3 is 15 amino acids long. Germline CDR1 SQVTM, CDR2 ANQGSEA. V lost 3 bases to trimming and J lost 2 bases; unmatched junction nucleotides: 8.

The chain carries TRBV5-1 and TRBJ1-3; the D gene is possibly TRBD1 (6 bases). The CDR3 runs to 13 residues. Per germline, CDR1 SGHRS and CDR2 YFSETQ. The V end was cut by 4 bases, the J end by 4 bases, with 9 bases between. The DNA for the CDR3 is TGCGCCAGCAGCGAGGGGGTCGGAAACACCATATATTTT. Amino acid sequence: CASSEGVGNTIYF.

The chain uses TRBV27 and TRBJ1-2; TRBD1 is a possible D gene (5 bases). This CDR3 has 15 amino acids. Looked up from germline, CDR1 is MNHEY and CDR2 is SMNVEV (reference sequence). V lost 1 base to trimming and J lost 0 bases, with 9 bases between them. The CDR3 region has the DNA TGTGCCAGCAGTTTATTACCAGGGACTAACTATGGCTACACCTTC. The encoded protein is CASSLLPGTNYGYTF.

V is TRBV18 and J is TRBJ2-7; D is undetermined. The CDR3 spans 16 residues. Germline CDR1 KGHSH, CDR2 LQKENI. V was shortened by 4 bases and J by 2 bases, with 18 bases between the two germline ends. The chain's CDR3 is CASSLPGGAITYEQYF. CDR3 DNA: TGTGCCAGCTCACTACCTGGCGGAGCCATCACCTACGAGCAGTACTTC.

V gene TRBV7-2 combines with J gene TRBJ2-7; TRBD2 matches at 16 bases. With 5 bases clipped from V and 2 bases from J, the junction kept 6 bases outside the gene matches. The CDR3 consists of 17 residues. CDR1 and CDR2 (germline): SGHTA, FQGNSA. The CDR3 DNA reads TGTGCCAGCAGCGCCCCGGGACTAGCGGGAGGGGCCTACGAGCAGTACTTC. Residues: CASSAPGLAGGAYEQYF. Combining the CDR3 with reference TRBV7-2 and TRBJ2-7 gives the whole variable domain GAGVSQSPSNKVTEKGKDVELRCDPISGHTALYWYRQSLGQGLEFLIYFQGNSAPDKSGLPSDRFSAERTGGSVSTLTIQRTQQEDSAVYLCASSAPGLAGGAYEQYFGPGTRLTVT.

The CDR3 loop reads CASSYGGRADQPQHF. CDR3 in DNA: TGTGCCAGCAGTTACGGAGGGCGTGCGGATCAGCCCCAGCATTTT. V usage is TRBV6-6 and J usage is TRBJ1-5, with D hard to call. V dropped 2 bases and J dropped 5 bases, with 13 bases sitting between them. The CDR3 totals 15 residues. Looked up from germline, CDR1 is MNHNY and CDR2 is SVGAGI (reference sequence).

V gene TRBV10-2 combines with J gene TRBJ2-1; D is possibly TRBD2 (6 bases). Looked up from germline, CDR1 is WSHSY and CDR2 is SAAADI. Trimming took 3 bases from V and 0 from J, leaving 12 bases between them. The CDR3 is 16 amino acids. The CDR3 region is CASSEVAESSYNEQFF. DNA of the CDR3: TGCGCCAGCAGTGAAGTAGCGGAAAGCTCCTACAATGAGCAGTTCTTC.

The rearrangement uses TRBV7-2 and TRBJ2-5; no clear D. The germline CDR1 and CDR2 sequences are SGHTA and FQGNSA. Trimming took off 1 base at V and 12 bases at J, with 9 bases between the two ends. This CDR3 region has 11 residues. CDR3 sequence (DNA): TGTGCCAGCAGCTTAGACCTATCCAAGTACTTC. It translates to CASSLDLSKYF.